This T cell receptor (beta chain) was recorded in a study of T cells after yellow fever vaccination (dated by TCRdb to between 2017 and 2020). About the full investigation: Libraries from fractions with low cell numbers were prepared with the SMART-Seq v4 Ultra Low Input RNA kit. The cohort comprised two healthy male donors, one aged 18 to 30 and one aged 30 to 40 years. Blood was drawn at multiple timepoints before and after primary and secondary immunization, with bulk PBMC replicates and cell subsets isolated. Bulk TCR alpha and beta repertoires were sequenced longitudinally to track T-cell clones before and after primary and booster YFV17D yellow fever vaccination.

The intended sense of this specimen's treatment or condition label: live attenuated yellow fever vaccine strain. A standard Ficoll-Paque protocol was used to isolate PBMCs from peripheral blood. Dynabeads CD4 and CD8 positive selection kits were used to isolate the CD4 and CD8 T-cell fractions. RNA was extracted with TriZol from bulk PBMCs, CD4 and CD8 fractions, and dextramer-positive and dextramer-negative fractions. Including cysteine and phenylalanine, the CDR3 has 15 amino acids. Solely the CDR3 DNA is kept, with 45 bases framed from the first base. CDR1 and CDR2, looked up from the germline V gene, are MGHRA and YSYEKL. V and J lose 0 bases and 1 base, and a span of 9 bases separates them. Synthesis of TCR cDNA relied on 5'RACE template switching, a step that introduced a universal primer site along with unique molecular identifiers. Priming for cDNA synthesis came from both the TCR alpha and TCR beta constant segments. Library amplification used two PCR steps, and the second PCR step added sample barcodes and sequencing adapters. Sequencing of libraries was performed on Illumina HiSeq 2500 (2x100 bp) or NovaSeq (2x150 bp). The authors' analysis ran thus. MIGEC was used to demultiplex reads and collapse the reads into UMI consensus sequences, and MiXCR was used for V(D)J alignment. Clonotypes responding to the vaccine were identified with edgeR on replicate PBMC samples, with the criteria of FDR below 0.01 and a log2 fold change above 5 up to day 15. Bulk clonotypes were assigned CD4 or CD8 identity according to which sequenced CD4 or CD8 repertoire held them at higher abundance. The public reads were quality trimmed at Q25 with fastp and then assembled into clones with MiXCR by TCRdb, keeping productive beta chains. Duplicate CDR3 protein sequences are folded into a single record with the most common DNA and genes. Clone size and V and J calls follow TCRdb, not the original study. The sample has about 74,000 distinct CDR3 sequences on record, approximately 6.9% of them singletons. The ten largest clonotypes hold roughly a third of the sample.

In the case of this clonotype: Its target antigen remains unknown. Per-base qualities were not stored, and no clone one base away is much larger.

The study at large found these results: Computational filtering was needed because FACS-sorted repertoires could contain abundant contaminating clonotypes from the bulk population. Most clones expanded after primary vaccination (about 95% of CD4 and 70% to 90% of CD8) were re-detected after the booster, suggesting that broad memory maintenance occurred. Compared with the primary T-cell response, the secondary T-cell response was faster but weaker, reaching its peak on day 5 rather than on day 15. The study included only a couple of donors, which limits how far the findings can be generalized. A small fraction of clonotypes showed up in both the CD4 and CD8 compartments, probably as a result of convergent recombination.

The chain is made from TRBV4-1 and TRBJ1-1; a tentative D match to TRBD1 spans 5 bases. This clonotype originated in a man between 18 and 35 years old who received the YFV17D yellow fever vaccine. The source was CD8+ T cells sorted from PBMCs, collected 5 to 6 days after the first yellow fever vaccination. Read as DNA, the sequence is TGCGCCAGCAGCCAAGATGGGGCTTGGAACACTGAAGCTTTCTTT. Translated, this is CASSQDGAWNTEAFF.